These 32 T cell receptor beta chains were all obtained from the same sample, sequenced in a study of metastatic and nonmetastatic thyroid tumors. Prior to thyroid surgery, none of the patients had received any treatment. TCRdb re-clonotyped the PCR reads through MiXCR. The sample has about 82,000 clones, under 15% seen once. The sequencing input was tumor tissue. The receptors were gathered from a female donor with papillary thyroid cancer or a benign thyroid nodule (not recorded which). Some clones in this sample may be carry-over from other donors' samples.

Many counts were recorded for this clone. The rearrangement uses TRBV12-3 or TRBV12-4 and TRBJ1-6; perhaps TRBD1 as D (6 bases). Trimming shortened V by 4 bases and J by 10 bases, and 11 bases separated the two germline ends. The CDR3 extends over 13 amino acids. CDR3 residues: CASSYQTGSPLHF. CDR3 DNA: TGTGCCAGCAGTTACCAGACAGGCTCACCCCTCCACTTT.

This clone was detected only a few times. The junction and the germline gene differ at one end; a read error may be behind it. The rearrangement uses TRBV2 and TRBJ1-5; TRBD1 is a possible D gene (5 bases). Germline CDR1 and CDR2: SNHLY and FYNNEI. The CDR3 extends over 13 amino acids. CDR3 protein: CAGSGSGQQPQHF. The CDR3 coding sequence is TGCGCCGGCAGTGGTTCAGGGCAGCAGCCCCAGCATTTT. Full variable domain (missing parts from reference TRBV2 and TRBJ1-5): EPEVTQTPSHQVTQMGQEVILRCVPISNHLYFYWYRQILGQKVEFLVSFYNNEISEKSEIFDDQFSVERPDGSNFTLKIRSTKLEDSAMYFCAGSGSGQQPQHFGDGTRLSIL.

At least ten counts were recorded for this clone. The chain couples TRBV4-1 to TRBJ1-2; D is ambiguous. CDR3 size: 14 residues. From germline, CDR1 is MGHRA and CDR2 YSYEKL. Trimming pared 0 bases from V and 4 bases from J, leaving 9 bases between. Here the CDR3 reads CASSQERYLYGYTF. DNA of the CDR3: TGCGCCAGCAGCCAAGAGCGGTACCTCTATGGCTACACCTTC.

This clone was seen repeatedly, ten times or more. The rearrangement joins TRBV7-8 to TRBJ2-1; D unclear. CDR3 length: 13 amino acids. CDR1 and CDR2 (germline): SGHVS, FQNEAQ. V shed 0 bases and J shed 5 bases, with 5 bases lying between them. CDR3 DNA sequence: TGTGCCAGCAGCTTAGCCCAAAACAATGAGCAGTTCTTC. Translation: CASSLAQNNEQFF.

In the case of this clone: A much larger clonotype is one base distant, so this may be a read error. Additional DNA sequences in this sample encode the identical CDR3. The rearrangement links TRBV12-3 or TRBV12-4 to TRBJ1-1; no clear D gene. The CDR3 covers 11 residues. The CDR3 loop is CASGEFGRFLF. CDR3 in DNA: TGTGCCAGCGGGGAGTTTGGCCGATTTCTTTTT.

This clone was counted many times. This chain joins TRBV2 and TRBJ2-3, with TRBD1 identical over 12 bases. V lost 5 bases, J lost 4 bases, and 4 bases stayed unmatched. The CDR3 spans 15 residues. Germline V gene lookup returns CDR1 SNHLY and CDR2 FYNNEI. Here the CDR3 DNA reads TGTGCCAGCAGTATGGGACAGGGGGCCCCAGATACGCAGTATTTT. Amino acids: CASSMGQGAPDTQYF.

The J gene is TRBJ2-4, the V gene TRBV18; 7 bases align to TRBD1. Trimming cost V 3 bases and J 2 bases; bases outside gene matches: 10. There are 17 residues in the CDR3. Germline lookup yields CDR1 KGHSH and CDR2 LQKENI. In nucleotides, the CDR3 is TGTGCCAGCTCACCCTCCCGACAGGGTAGAACCAAAAACATTCAGTACTTC. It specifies CASSPSRQGRTKNIQYF.

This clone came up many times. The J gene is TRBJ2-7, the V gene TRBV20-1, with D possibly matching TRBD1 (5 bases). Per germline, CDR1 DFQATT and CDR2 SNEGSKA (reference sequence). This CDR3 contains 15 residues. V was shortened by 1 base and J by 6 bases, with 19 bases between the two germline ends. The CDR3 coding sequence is TGCAGTGCTAGAGCCTCCAGGGTGAGTGCTGCCGAGCAGTACTTC. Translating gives CSARASRVSAAEQYF.

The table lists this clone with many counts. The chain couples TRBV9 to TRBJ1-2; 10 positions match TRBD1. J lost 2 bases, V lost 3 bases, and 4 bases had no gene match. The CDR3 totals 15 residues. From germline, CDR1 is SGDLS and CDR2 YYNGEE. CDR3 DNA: TGTGCCAGCAGCGCCGGGACAGGGGCCAACTATGGCTACACCTTC. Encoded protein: CASSAGTGANYGYTF.

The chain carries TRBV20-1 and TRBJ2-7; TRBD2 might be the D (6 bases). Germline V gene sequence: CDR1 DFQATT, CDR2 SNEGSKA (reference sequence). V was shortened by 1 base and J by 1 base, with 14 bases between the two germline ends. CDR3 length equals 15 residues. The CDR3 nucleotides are TGCAGTGCTAGAGGCGGGGCGGTCTGGTCCTACGAGCAGTACTTC. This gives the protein CSARGGAVWSYEQYF.

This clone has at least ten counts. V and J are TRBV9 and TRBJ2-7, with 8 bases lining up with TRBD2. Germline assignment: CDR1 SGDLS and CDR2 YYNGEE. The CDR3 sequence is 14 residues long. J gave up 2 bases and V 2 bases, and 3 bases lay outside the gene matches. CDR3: CASSVGTRAYEQYF. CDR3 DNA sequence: TGTGCCAGCAGCGTCGGGACTAGGGCCTACGAGCAGTACTTC.

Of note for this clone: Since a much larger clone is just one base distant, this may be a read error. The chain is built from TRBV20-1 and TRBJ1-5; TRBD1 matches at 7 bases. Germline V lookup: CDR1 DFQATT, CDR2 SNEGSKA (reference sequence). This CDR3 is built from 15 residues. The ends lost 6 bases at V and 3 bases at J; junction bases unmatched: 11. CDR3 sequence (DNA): TGCAGTGCATGGGGGACAGAGGGTATCAATCAGCCCCAGCATTTT. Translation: CSAWGTEGINQPQHF.

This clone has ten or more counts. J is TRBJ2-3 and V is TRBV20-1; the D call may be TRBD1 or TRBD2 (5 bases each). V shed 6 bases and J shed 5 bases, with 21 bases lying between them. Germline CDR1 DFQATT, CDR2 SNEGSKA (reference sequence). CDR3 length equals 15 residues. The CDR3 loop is CSAPGDRGVEDTQYF. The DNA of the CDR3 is TGCAGTGCCCCCGGGGACCGGGGAGTTGAAGATACGCAGTATTTT.

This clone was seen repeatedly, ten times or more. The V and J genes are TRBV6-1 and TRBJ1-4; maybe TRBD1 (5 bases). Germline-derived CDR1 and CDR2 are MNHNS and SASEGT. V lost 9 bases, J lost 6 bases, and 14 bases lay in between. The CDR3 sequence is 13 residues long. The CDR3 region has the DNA TGTGCCAGAAGGGGAAGGGGCGATGAAAAACTGTTTTTT. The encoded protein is CARRGRGDEKLFF.

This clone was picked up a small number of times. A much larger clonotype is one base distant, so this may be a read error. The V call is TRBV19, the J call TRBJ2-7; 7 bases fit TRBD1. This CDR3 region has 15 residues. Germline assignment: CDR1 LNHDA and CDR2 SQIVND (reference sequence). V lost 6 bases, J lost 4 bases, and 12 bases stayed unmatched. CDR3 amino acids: CASRQTGAPSYEQYF. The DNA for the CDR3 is TGTGCCAGTAGGCAAACAGGGGCTCCCTCGTACGAGCAGTACTTC.

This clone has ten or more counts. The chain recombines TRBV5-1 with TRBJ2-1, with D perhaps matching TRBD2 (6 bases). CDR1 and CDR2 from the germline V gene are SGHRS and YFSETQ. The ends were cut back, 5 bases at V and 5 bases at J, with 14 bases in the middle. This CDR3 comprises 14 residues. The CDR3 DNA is TGCGCCAGCAGGACCGGTAGCGGAAACAATGAGCAGTTCTTC. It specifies CASRTGSGNNEQFF.

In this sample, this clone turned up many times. The CDR3 here is CASSPRQGWDTEAFF. CDR3 bases: TGTGCCAGCAGCCCGAGACAGGGGTGGGACACTGAAGCTTTCTTT. The V gene is TRBV12-3 or TRBV12-4, the J gene TRBJ1-1; 8 nucleotides line up with TRBD1. The V segment lost 6 bases and the J segment 3 bases; nucleotides outside the gene matches: 9. The CDR3 is 15 amino acids.

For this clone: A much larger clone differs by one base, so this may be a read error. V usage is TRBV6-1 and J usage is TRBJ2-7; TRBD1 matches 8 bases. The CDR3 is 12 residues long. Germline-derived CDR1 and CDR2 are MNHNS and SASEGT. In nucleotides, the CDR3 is TGTGCCATTCGGACAGGGATCTACGAGCAGTGCTTC. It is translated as CAIRTGIYEQCF.

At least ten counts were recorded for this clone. CDR3 bases: TGTGCCAGCAGTAGATCCGGGTATCGCTACTATGGCTACACCTTC. This translates into CASSRSGYRYYGYTF. The chain combines TRBV12-3 or TRBV12-4 with TRBJ1-2; no reliable D call. This CDR3 region has 15 residues. V lost 5 bases to trimming and J lost 3 bases, with 16 bases between them.

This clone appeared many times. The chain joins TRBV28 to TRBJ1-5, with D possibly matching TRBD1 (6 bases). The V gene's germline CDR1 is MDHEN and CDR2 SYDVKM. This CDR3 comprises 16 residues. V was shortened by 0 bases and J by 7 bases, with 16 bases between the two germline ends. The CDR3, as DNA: TGTGCCAGCAGTTTATGGGGGGGGGCAGTCACGCAGCCCCAGCATTTT. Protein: CASSLWGGAVTQPQHF.

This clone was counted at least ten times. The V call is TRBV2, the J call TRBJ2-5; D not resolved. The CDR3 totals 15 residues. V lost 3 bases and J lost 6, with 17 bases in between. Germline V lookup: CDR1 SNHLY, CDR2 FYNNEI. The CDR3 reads CASSDFSWQKKTQYF. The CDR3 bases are TGTGCCAGCAGTGATTTTAGCTGGCAGAAGAAGACCCAGTACTTC.

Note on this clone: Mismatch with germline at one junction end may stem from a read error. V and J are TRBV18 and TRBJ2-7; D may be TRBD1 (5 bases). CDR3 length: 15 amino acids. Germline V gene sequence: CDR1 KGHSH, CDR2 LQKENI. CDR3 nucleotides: TGCGCCAGCTCACCGAGATCGACAGATCACTACGAGCAGTACTTC. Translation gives CASSPRSTDHYEQYF.

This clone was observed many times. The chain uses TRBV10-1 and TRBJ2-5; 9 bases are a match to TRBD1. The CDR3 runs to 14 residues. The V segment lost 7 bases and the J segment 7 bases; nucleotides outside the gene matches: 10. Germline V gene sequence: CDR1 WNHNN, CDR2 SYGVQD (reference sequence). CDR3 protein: CASTRDRVLGTQYF. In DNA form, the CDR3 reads TGCGCCAGCACCCGGGACAGGGTGCTGGGGACCCAGTACTTC.

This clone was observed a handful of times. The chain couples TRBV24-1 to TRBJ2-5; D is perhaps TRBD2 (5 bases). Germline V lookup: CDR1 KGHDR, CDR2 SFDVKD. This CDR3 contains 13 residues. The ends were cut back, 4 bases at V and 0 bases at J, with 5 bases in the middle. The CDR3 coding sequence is TGTGCCACCAGTGAGGACTACCAAGAGACCCAGTACTTC. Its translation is CATSEDYQETQYF.

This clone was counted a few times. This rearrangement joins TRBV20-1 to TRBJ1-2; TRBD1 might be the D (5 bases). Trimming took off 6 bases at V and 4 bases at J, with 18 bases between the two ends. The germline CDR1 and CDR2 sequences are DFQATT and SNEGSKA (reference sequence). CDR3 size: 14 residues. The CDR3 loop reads CSAEGLGRIYGYTF. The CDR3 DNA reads TGCAGTGCGGAAGGGCTGGGGCGTATCTATGGCTACACCTTC.

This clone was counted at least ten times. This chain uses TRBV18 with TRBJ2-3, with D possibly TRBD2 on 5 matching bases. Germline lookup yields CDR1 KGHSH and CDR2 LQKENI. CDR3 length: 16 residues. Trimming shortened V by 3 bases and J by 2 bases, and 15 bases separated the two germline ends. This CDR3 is CASSPRSTGYTDTQYF. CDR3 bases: TGTGCCAGCTCACCTCGTTCTACGGGATACACAGATACGCAGTATTTT.

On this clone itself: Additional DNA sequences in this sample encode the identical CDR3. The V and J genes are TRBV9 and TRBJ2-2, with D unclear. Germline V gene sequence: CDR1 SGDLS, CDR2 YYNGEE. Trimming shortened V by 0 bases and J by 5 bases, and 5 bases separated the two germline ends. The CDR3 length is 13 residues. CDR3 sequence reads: CASSVGGTGELFF. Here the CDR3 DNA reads TGTGCCAGCAGCGTAGGAGGAACCGGGGAGCTGTTTTTT.

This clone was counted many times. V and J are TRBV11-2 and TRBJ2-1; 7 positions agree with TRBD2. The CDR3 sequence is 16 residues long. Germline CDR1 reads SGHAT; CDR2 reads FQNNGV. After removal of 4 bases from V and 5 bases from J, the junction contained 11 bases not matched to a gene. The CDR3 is CASSSVGGGGHNEQFF. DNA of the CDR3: TGTGCCAGCAGCTCAGTAGGTGGGGGGGGACACAATGAGCAGTTCTTC. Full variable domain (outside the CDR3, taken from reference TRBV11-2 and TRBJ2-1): EAGVAQSPRYKIIEKRQSVAFWCNPISGHATLYWYQQILGQGPKLLIQFQNNGVVDDSQLPKDRFSAERLKGVDSTLKIQPAKLEDSAVYLCASSSVGGGGHNEQFFGPGTRLTVL.

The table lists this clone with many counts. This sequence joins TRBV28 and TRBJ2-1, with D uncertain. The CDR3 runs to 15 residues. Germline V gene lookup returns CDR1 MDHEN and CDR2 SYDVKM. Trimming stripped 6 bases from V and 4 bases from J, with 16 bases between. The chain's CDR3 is CASSASVLPYNEQFF. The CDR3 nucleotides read TGTGCCAGCAGCGCTTCTGTGCTACCATACAATGAGCAGTTCTTC.

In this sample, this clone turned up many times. DNA for the CDR3: TGTGCCAGCAGCTTTAGTACGGGAGGGTCCACCACAGATACGCAGTATTTT. This translates into CASSFSTGGSTTDTQYF. The chain links TRBV7-9 to TRBJ2-3, with TRBD2 matching 8 bases. V lost 3 bases and J lost 2; bases outside the gene matches: 10. This CDR3 has 17 amino acids. The germline CDR1 and CDR2 sequences are SEHNR and FQNEAQ (reference sequence).

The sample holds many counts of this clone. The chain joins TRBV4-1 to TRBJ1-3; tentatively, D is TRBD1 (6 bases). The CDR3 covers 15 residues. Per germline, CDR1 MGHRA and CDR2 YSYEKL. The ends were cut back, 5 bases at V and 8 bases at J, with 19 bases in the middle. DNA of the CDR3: TGCGCCAGCAGCAAACAGGGATCTCGCACGGACACCATATATTTT. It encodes CASSKQGSRTDTIYF.

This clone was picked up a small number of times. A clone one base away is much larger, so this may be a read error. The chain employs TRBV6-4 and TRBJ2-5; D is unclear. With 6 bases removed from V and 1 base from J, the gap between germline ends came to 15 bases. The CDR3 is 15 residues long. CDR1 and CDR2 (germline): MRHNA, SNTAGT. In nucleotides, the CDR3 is TGTGCCAGCAGAGAAGGGTGGCGCGTCCAAGAGACCCAGTACTTC. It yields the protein CASREGWRVQETQYF.